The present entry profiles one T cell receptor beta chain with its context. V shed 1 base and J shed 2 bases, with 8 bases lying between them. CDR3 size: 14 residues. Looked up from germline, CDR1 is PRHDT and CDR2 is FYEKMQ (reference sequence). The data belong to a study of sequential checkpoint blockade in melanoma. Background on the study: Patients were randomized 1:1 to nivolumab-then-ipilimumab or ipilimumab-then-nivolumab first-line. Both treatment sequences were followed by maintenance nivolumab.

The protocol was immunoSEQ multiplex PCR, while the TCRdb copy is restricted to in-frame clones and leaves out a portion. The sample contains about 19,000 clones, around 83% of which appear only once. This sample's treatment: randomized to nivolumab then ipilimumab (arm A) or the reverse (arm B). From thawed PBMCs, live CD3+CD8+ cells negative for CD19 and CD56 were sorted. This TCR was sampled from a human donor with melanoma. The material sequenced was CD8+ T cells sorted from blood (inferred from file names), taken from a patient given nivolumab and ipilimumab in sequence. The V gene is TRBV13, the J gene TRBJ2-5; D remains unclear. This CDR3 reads CASSLDARQETQYF. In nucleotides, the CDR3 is TGTGCCAGCAGCTTAGACGCTAGGCAAGAGACCCAGTACTTC. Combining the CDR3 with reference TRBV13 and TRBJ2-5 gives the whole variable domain AAGVIQSPRHLIKEKRETATLKCYPIPRHDTVYWYQQGPGQDPQFLISFYEKMQSDKGSIPDRFSAQQFSDYHSELNMSSLELGDSALYFCASSLDARQETQYFGPGTRLLVL.